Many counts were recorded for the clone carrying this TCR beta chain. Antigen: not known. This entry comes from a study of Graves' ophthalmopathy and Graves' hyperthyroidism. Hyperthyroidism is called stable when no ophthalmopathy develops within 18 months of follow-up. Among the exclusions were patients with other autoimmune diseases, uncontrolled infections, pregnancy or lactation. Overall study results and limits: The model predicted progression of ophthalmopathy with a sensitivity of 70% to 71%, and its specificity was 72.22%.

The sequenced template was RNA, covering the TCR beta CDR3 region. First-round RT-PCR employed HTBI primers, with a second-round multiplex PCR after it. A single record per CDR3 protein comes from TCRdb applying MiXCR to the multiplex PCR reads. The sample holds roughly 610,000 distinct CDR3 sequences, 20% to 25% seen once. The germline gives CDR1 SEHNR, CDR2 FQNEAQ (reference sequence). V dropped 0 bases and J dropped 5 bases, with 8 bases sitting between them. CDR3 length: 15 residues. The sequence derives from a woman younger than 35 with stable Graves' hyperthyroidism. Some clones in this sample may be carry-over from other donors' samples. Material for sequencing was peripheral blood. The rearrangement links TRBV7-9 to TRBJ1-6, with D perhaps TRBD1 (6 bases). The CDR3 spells CASSLAGHNNSPLHF. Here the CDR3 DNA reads TGTGCCAGCAGCTTAGCGGGACACAATAATTCACCCCTCCACTTT. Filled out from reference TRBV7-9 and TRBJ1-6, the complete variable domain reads DTGVSQNPRHKITKRGQNVTFRCDPISEHNRLYWYRQTLGQGPEFLTYFQNEAQLEKSRLLSDRFSAERPKGSFSTLEIQRTEQGDSAMYLCASSLAGHNNSPLHFGNGTRLTVT.